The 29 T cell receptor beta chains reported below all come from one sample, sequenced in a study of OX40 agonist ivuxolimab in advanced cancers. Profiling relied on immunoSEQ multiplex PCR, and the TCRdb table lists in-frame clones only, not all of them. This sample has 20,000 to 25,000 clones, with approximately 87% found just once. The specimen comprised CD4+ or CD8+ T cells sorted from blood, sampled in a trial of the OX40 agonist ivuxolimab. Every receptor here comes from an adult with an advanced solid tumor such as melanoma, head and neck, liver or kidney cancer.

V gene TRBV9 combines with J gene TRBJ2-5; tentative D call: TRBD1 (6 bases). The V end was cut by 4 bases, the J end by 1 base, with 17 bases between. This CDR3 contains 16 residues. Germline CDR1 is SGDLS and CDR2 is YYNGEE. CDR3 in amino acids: CASSPGQTTAQETQYF. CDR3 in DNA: TGTGCCAGCAGCCCAGGACAGACAACCGCCCAAGAGACCCAGTACTTC.

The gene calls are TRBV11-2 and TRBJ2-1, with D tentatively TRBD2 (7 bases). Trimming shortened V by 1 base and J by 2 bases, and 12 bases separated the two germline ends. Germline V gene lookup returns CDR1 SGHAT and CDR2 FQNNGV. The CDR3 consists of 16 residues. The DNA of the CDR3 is TGTGCCAGCAGCTTAGTCCCGGGGGGCCCCTACAATGAGCAGTTCTTC. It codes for CASSLVPGGPYNEQFF.

The CDR3, as DNA: TGTGCCAGCAGCTTGGAGTTCGGCCAGCAACAGGCTTACGAGCAGTACTTC. This gives the protein CASSLEFGQQQAYEQYF. V and J are TRBV5-6 and TRBJ2-7, with D perhaps TRBD1 (5 bases). With 0 bases removed from V and 4 bases from J, the gap between germline ends came to 20 bases. The CDR3 runs to 17 residues. The germline CDR1 and CDR2 sequences are SGHDT and YYEEEE.

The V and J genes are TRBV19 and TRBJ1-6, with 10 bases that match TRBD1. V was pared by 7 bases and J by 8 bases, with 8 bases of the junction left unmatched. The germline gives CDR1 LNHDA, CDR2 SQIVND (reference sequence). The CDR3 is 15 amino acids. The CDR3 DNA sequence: TGTGCCAGTACGCGGGGAGGGACAGGGGATTCACCCCTCCACTTT. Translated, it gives CASTRGGTGDSPLHF.

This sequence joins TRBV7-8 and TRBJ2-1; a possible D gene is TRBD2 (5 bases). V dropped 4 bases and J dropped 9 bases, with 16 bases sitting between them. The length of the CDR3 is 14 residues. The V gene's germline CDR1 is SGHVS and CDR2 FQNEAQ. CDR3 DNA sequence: TGTGCCAGCAGCTATGGGGTCGGGGTCGGTGAGCAGTTCTTC. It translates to CASSYGVGVGEQFF.

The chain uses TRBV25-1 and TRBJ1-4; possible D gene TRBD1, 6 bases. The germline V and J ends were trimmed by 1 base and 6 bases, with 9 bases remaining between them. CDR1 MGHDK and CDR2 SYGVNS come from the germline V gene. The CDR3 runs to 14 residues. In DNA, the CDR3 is TGTGCCAGCAGTGAATTCAGGGGCTATGAAAAACTGTTTTTT. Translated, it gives CASSEFRGYEKLFF.

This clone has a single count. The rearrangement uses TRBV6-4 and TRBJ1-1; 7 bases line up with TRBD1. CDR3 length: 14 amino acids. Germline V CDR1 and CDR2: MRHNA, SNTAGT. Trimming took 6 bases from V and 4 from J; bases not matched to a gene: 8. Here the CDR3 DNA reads TGTGCCAGCAGCCCACAGGGGATTGCCACTGAAGCTTTCTTT. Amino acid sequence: CASSPQGIATEAFF.

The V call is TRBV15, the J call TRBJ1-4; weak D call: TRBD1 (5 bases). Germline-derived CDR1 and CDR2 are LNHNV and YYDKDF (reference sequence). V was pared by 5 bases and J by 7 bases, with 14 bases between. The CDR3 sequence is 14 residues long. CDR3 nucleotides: TGTGCCACCAGCCCCAGGGCTCCTAGTGAAAAACTGTTTTTT. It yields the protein CATSPRAPSEKLFF. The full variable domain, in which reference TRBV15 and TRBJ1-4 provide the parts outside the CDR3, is DAMVIQNPRYQVTQFGKPVTLSCSQTLNHNVMYWYQQKSSQAPKLLFHYYDKDFNNEADTPDNFQSRRPNTSFCFLDIRSPGLGDTAMYLCATSPRAPSEKLFFGSGTQLSVL.

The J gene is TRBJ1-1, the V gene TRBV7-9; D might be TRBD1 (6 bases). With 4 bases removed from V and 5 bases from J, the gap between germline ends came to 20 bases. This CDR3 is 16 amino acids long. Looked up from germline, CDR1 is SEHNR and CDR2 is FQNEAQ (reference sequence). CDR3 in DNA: TGTGCCAGCAGCTCAGGTAGGGGGAATGGGCAGACTGAAGCTTTCTTT. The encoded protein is CASSSGRGNGQTEAFF.

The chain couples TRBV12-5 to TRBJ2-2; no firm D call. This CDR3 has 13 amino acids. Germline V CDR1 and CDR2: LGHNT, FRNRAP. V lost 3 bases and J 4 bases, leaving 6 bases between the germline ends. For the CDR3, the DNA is TGTGCTAGTGGTTTCCCTGTCACCGGGGAGCTGTTTTTT. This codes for CASGFPVTGELFF.

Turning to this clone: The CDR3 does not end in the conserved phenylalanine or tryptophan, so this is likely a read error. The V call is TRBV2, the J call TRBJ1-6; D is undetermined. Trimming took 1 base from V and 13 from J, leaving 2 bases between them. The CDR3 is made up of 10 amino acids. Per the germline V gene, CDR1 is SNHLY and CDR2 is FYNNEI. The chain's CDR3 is CASSEGPLHL. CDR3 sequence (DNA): TGTGCCAGCAGTGAAGGGCCCCTCCACCTT.

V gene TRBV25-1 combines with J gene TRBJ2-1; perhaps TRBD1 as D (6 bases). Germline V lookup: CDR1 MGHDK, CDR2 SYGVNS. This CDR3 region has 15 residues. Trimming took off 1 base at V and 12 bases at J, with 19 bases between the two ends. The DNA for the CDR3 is TGTGCCAGCAGTGAATGGGACACCCGTGCCGGATTGCAGTTCTTC. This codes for CASSEWDTRAGLQFF.

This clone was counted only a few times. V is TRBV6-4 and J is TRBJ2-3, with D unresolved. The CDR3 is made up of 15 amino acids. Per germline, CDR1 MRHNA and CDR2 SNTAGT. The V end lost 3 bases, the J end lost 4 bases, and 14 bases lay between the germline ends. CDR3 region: CASSEGPESADTQYF. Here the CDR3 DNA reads TGTGCCAGCAGTGAAGGGCCTGAGAGCGCAGATACGCAGTATTTT.

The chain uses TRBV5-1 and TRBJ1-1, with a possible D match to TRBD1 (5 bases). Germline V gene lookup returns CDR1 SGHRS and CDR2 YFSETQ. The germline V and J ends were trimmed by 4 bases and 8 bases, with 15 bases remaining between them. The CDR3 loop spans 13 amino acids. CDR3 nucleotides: TGCGCCAGCAGCCCCCCGGGGCTAGGGGAAGCTTTCTTT. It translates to CASSPPGLGEAFF.

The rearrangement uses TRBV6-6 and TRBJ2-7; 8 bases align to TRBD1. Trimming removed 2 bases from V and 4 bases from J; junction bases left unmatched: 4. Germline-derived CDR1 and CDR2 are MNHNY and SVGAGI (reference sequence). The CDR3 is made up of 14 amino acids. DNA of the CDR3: TGTGCCAGCAGTTACGGGACAGGTGGATACGAGCAGTACTTC. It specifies CASSYGTGGYEQYF.

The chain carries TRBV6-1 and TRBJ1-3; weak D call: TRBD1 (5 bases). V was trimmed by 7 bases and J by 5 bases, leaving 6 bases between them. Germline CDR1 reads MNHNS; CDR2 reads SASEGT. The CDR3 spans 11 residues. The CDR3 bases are TGTGCCAGCAAGGGGAGAAACACCATATATTTT. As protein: CASKGRNTIYF.

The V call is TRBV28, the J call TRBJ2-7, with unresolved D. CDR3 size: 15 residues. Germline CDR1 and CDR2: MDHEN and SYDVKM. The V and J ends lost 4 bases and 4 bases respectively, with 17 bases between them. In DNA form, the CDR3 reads TGTGCCAGCAGTTCCTCTCACAGAAACGGGTACGAGCAGTACTTC. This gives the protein CASSSSHRNGYEQYF. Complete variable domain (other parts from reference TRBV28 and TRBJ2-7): DVKVTQSSRYLVKRTGEKVFLECVQDMDHENMFWYRQDPGLGLRLIYFSYDVKMKEKGDIPEGYSVSREKKERFSLILESASTNQTSMYLCASSSSHRNGYEQYFGPGTRLTVT.

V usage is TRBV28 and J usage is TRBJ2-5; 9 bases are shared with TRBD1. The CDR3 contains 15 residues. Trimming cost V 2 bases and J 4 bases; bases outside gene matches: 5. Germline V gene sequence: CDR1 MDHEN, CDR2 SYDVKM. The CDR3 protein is CASSLGTGTAETQYF. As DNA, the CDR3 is TGTGCCAGCAGTTTAGGGACAGGGACGGCAGAGACCCAGTACTTC.

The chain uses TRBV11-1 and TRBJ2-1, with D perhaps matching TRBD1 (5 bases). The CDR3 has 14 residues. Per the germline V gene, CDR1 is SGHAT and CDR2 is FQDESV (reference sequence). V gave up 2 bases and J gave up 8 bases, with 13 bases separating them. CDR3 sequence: CASSLQGWADEQFF. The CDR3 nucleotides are TGTGCCAGCAGCTTACAGGGCTGGGCGGATGAGCAGTTCTTC.

CDR3 amino acids: CASRELEPAGKLFF. The CDR3 DNA reads as TGTGCCAGCAGGGAACTGGAACCGGCGGGAAAACTGTTTTTT. The chain couples TRBV2 to TRBJ1-4; D gene ambiguous. CDR3 length: 14 residues. The germline V gene has CDR1 SNHLY and CDR2 FYNNEI. Trimming pared 6 bases from V and 10 bases from J, leaving 18 bases between.

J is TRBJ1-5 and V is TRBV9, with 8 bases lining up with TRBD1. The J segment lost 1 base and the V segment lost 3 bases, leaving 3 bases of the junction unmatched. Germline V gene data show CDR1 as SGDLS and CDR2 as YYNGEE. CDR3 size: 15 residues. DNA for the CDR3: TGTGCCAGCAGCGCGCAGGGGGCGAGCAATCAGCCCCAGCATTTT. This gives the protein CASSAQGASNQPQHF.

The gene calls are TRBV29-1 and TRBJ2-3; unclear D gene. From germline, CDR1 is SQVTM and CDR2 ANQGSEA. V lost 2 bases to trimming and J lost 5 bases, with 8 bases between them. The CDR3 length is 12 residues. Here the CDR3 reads CSVERPGDTQYF. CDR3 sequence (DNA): TGCAGCGTTGAAAGGCCCGGAGATACGCAGTATTTT.

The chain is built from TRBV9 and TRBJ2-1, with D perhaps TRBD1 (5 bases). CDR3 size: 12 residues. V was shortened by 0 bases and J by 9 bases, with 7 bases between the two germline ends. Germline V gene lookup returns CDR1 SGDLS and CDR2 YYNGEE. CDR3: CASSVGQGEQFF. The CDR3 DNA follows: TGTGCCAGCAGCGTAGGCCAGGGTGAGCAGTTCTTC. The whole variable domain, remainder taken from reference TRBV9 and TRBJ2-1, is DSGVTQTPKHLITATGQRVTLRCSPRSGDLSVYWYQQSLDQGLQFLIQYYNGEERAKGNILERFSAQQFPDLHSELNLSSLELGDSALYFCASSVGQGEQFFGPGTRLTVL.

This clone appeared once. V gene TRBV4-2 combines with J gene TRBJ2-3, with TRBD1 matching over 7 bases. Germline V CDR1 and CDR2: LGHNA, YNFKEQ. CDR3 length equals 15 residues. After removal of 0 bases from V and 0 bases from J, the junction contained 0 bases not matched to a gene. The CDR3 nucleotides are TGTGCCAGCAGCCAAGAACAGGGGAGCACAGATACGCAGTATTTT. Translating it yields CASSQEQGSTDTQYF.

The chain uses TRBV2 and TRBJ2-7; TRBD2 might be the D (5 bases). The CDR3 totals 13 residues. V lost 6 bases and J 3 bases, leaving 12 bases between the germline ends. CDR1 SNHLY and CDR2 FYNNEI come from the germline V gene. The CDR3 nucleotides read TGTGCCAGCAGACTAGTCGCGGGCTACGAGCAGTACTTC. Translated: CASRLVAGYEQYF.

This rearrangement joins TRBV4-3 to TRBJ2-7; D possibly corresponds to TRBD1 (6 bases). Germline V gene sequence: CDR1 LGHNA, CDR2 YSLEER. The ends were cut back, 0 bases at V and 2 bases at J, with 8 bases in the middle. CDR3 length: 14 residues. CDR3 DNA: TGCGCCAGCAGCCAAGACCAGGGGACCTACGAGCAGTACTTC. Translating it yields CASSQDQGTYEQYF.

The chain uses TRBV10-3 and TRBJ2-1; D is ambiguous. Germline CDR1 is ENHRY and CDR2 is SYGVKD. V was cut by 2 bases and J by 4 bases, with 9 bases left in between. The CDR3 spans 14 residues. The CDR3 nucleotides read TGTGCCATCAGTGAGGGAGAACCATACAATGAGCAGTTCTTC. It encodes CAISEGEPYNEQFF.

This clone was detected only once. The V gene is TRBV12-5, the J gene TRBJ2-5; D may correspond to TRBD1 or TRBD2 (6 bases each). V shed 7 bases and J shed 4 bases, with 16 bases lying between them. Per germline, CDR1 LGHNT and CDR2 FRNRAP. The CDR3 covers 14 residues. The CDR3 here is CASAPGGPPETQYF. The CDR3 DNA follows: TGTGCTAGTGCCCCCGGGGGCCCCCCAGAGACCCAGTACTTC.

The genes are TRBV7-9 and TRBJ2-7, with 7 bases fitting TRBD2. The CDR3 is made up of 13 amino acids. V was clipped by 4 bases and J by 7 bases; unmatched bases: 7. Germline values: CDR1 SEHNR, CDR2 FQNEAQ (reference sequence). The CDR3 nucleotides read TGTGCCAGCAGCTCACCCAGACTAGCAGAGCAGTACTTC. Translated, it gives CASSSPRLAEQYF.